This is a list of T cell receptor beta chains from one sample in a study of chemoradiotherapy in HPV16-positive cancers. Repertoires were generated with immunoSEQ multiplex PCR, while TCRdb's copy carries only in-frame clones and drops some. The table lists a few thousand clones, around 89% of them singletons. Sequences were derived from tumor tissue, sampled from a patient who underwent chemoradiotherapy. The receptors shown here come from a human donor with HPV-associated anogenital cancer. CDR3s include the opening cysteine and the closing phenylalanine or tryptophan. A D gene is named only where the DNA matches it firmly. Part of the rows lack a size; the others show once, few, many or a class for expanded clones.

>.|.|TRBJ1-5|TRBV5-6
CASSSGRDQPQHF
TGTGCCAGCAGCTCAGGGAGAGACCAGCCCCAGCATTTT
>.|.|TRBJ2-6|TRBV4-2
CASSQETSSGANVLTF
TGTGCCAGCAGCCAAGAAACTAGCTCTGGGGCCAACGTCCTGACTTTC
>.|TRBD1|TRBJ1-1|TRBV6-1
CASSGGLHRGMNTEAFF
TGTGCCAGCAGTGGTGGGCTGCACAGGGGTATGAACACTGAAGCTTTCTTT
>.|TRBD1|TRBJ1-5|TRBV28
CASSFSGRGLGNQPQHF
TGTGCCAGCAGTTTCTCAGGAAGGGGGCTTGGCAATCAGCCCCAGCATTTT
>once|TRBD1|TRBJ2-5|TRBV6-6
CASSDRGLETQYF
TGTGCCAGCAGTGACAGGGGGCTAGAGACCCAGTACTTC
>.|.|TRBJ1-2|TRBV7-2
CASSHEIGGLGGYTF
TGTGCCAGCAGCCACGAGATAGGGGGACTTGGTGGCTACACCTTC
>.|.|TRBJ2-3|TRBV4-2
CASSHWGDTQYF
TGTGCCAGCAGTCACTGGGGAGATACGCAGTATTTT
>.|.|TRBJ1-6|TRBV2
CASRGVLGSPLHF
TGTGCCAGCAGGGGGGTTCTAGGGTCACCCCTCCACTTT
>.|.|TRBJ1-2|TRBV5-1
CASSFLTDYGYTF
TGCGCCAGCAGCTTTTTGACGGACTATGGCTACACCTTC
>.|TRBD2|TRBJ2-3|TRBV4-2
CASSQAGGGKDTQYF
TGTGCCAGCAGCCAAGCGGGAGGGGGGAAAGATACGCAGTATTTT
>.|TRBD2|TRBJ2-7|TRBV19
CASSGTSGGVEYF
TGTGCCAGCTCCGGGACTAGCGGGGGGGTGGAATACTTC
>.|TRBD2|TRBJ2-1|TRBV11-2
CASSLLAGVSYNEQFF
TGTGCCAGCAGCTTATTAGCGGGGGTCTCCTACAATGAGCAGTTCTTC
>.|.|TRBJ1-2|TRBV19
CASSILGSGRSSAGYTF
TGTGCCAGTAGTATACTTGGTTCGGGCAGGTCCTCGGCTGGCTACACCTTC
>.|.|TRBJ2-1|TRBV7-8
CASSLAGAGDNEQFF
TGTGCCAGCAGCTTAGCGGGGGCAGGGGACAATGAGCAGTTCTTC
>once|.|TRBJ2-7|TRBV12-2
CASRSSPEGGRARYEQYF
TGTGCAAGTCGCTCCTCCCCCGAGGGGGGGAGGGCCCGGTACGAGCAGTACTTC
>.|TRBD1|TRBJ2-1|TRBV11-2
CASSLGQGVVREQFF
TGTGCCAGCAGCTTAGGACAGGGGGTCGTAAGAGAGCAGTTCTTC
>.|.|TRBJ2-5|TRBV28
CASSLGAPGSWKETQYF
TGTGCCAGCAGTTTAGGGGCCCCTGGGAGCTGGAAAGAGACCCAGTACTTC
>.|TRBD2|TRBJ2-1|TRBV4-1
CASSQGGLAAFNEQFF
TGCGCCAGCAGCCAGGGCGGACTAGCGGCCTTTAATGAGCAGTTCTTC
>.|.|TRBJ1-6|TRBV21-1
CASSTINRDRLSKNNSPLHF
TGTGCCAGCAGCACGATCAACCGGGACAGGTTAAGTAAAAATAATTCACCCCTCCACTTT
>.|TRBD1|TRBJ1-2|TRBV28
CASSSGTDIYTF
TGTGCCAGCAGTTCCGGGACAGATATTTACACCTTC
>.|TRBD2|TRBJ2-7|TRBV10-3
CAISRLAGNTYEQYF
TGTGCCATCAGTCGACTAGCGGGTAATACCTACGAGCAGTACTTC
>.|.|TRBJ2-7|TRBV10-3
CATRPYLGEQYF
TGTGCCACAAGGCCCTATTTGGGCGAGCAGTACTTC
>.|TRBD1|TRBJ1-3|TRBV19
CATAPTGGRGSGNTIYF
TGTGCCACCGCCCCAACAGGGGGTCGGGGATCTGGAAACACCATATATTTT
>.|.|TRBJ1-5|TRBV18
CASSPQGNQPQHF
TGTGCCAGCTCACCACAGGGGAATCAGCCCCAGCATTTT
>.|TRBD1|TRBJ2-1|TRBV5-1
CASSSGVGQGTNEQFF
TGCGCCAGCAGCTCCGGGGTGGGACAGGGAACCAATGAGCAGTTCTTC
>.|TRBD1|TRBJ1-1|TRBV27
CASSSRRTGLHVFKNTEAFF
TGTGCCAGCAGTTCCCGACGGACAGGGTTGCATGTATTCAAGAACACTGAAGCTTTCTTT
>.|.|TRBJ1-1|TRBV28
CVTNGGAEAFF
TGTGTGACCAACGGGGGAGCTGAAGCTTTCTTT
>.|.|TRBJ2-3|TRBV7-2
CASSLSRGADTQYF
TGTGCCAGCAGCTTAAGTAGGGGCGCAGATACGCAGTATTTT
>.|.|TRBJ2-7|TRBV5-5
CASSFLLQGASYEQYF
TGTGCCAGCAGCTTTCTGTTACAGGGAGCGTCCTACGAGCAGTACTTC
>.|.|TRBJ2-5|TRBV5-1
CASSLVGAGSKETQYF
TGCGCCAGCAGCTTGGTAGGGGCGGGTAGTAAAGAGACCCAGTACTTC
>.|TRBD2|TRBJ2-3|TRBV4-3
CASSLLGGEIDTQYF
TGCGCCAGCAGCCTTCTTGGGGGGGAAATAGATACGCAGTATTTT
>.|.|TRBJ1-2|TRBV5-1
CASRGTGGYTF
TGCGCCAGCAGAGGGACGGGGGGCTACACCTTC
>.|.|TRBJ1-1|TRBV6-5
CASSLNGFTAFF
TGTGCCAGCAGCCTCAACGGGTTTACGGCTTTCTTT
>.|TRBD1|TRBJ1-4|TRBV4-3
CASSHKGQGNEKLFF
TGCGCCAGCAGCCATAAGGGACAGGGTAATGAAAAACTGTTTTTT
>.|TRBD1|TRBJ2-7|TRBV6-5
CASSYGTAISEQYF
TGTGCCAGCAGCTACGGGACAGCTATCTCCGAGCAGTACTTC
>once|.|TRBJ1-2|TRBV28
CASRPGGGSNGYTF
TGTGCCAGCAGACCGGGAGGGGGGTCTAACGGCTACACCTTC
>.|TRBD1|TRBJ1-5|TRBV28
CASSFGQGNQPQHF
TGTGCCAGCAGTTTCGGACAGGGCAATCAGCCCCAGCATTTT
>.|.|TRBJ1-4|TRBV11-2
CASSHEPTGKLFF
TGTGCCAGCAGCCATGAACCGACAGGAAAACTGTTTTTT
>.|.|TRBJ1-6|TRBV9
CASSAVDSNSPLHF
TGTGCCAGCAGCGCCGTGGACAGTAATTCACCCCTCCACTTT
>.|TRBD1|TRBJ1-6|TRBV28
CASSPQRDSLNSPLHF
TGTGCCAGCAGCCCCCAACGGGACAGCCTTAATTCACCCCTCCACTTT
>.|.|TRBJ2-3|TRBV6-5
CASSYSQTDTQYF
TGTGCCAGCAGTTACTCACAAACAGATACGCAGTATTTT
>once|.|TRBJ2-7|TRBV30
CAWSLTGQTYEQYF
TGTGCCTGGAGCTTGACAGGCCAAACCTACGAGCAGTACTTC
>.|.|TRBJ2-7|TRBV7-2
CASSLAPPRGEQYF
TGTGCCAGCAGCTTAGCCCCCCCCCGGGGCGAGCAGTACTTC
>.|TRBD2|TRBJ2-7|TRBV30
CAFNWGGYEQYF
TGTGCCTTTAACTGGGGGGGATACGAGCAGTACTTC
>once|TRBD2|TRBJ2-7|TRBV11-1
CASSLLAGYEQYF
TGTGCCAGCAGCTTACTAGCGGGCTACGAGCAGTACTTC
>.|TRBD2|TRBJ2-3|TRBV28
CASSTPFGLADTDTQYF
TGTGCCAGCAGCACCCCGTTTGGGCTAGCGGACACAGATACGCAGTATTTT
>.|.|TRBJ2-1|TRBV4-3
CASSHTDEDEQFF
TGCGCCAGCAGCCATACGGACGAGGATGAGCAGTTCTTC
>.|.|TRBJ2-7|TRBV4-3
CASSQDWLGRYEQYF
TGCGCCAGCAGCCAAGATTGGCTGGGGAGGTACGAGCAGTACTTC
>.|.|TRBJ2-7|TRBV7-2
CASSLATYEQYF
TGTGCCAGCAGCTTAGCAACCTACGAGCAGTACTTC